These T cell receptor beta chains were read from a single sample in a study of T cell responses to AZD1222 COVID-19 vaccine. The assay was immunoSEQ multiplex PCR, and TCRdb's table has in-frame clones only and misses some. The table has over 120,000 clones, over 75% seen once. This sample comprised peripheral blood, obtained on day 0 of AZD1222 vaccination. These receptors were taken from an adult in good health. Each CDR3 is given with its conserved first and last residue. Each record gives: J gene, V gene, clone size, D gene, CDR3 protein, CDR3 DNA. The D gene is left open where the match is weak. Clone size appears in some rows only: once, few, many, or a class for an expanded clone.

>TRBJ1-1|TRBV3-1/TRBV3-2|.|.
CASSRGTGNTEAFF
TGTGCCAGCAGCCGAGGTACAGGGAACACTGAAGCTTTCTTT
>TRBJ1-1|TRBV18|.|.
CASSPLDPQLNTEAFF
TGTGCCAGCTCACCACTTGACCCCCAGCTGAACACTGAAGCTTTCTTT
>TRBJ2-7|TRBV9|.|.
CASSVGRGAYEQYF
TGTGCCAGCAGCGTGGGTAGGGGAGCCTACGAGCAGTACTTC
>TRBJ2-5|TRBV2|.|.
CASSPMHSAETQYF
TGTGCCAGCAGCCCTATGCACTCAGCTGAGACCCAGTACTTC
>TRBJ1-1|TRBV15|once|.
CATSRDYGNTEAFF
TGTGCCACCAGCAGAGATTACGGGAACACTGAAGCTTTCTTT
>TRBJ2-1|TRBV5-6|.|TRBD1
CASSLETGTGGNEQFF
TGTGCCAGCAGCTTGGAGACCGGGACAGGGGGCAATGAGCAGTTCTTC
>TRBJ2-7|TRBV5-1|.|.
CASSSTPGFLEQYF
TGCGCCAGCAGCTCAACTCCTGGATTTTTGGAGCAGTACTTC
>TRBJ2-7|TRBV10-2|.|TRBD1
CASTGQGIEQYF
TGCGCCAGCACCGGACAGGGAATCGAGCAGTACTTC
>TRBJ1-2|TRBV9|few|.
CASSVEGLVVDGYTF
TGTGCCAGCAGCGTAGAAGGCCTGGTGGTGGATGGCTACACCTTC
>TRBJ1-1|TRBV28|.|TRBD1
CASSIRDRGQKNTEAFF
TGTGCCAGCAGTATAAGGGACAGGGGGCAAAAGAACACTGAAGCTTTCTTT
>TRBJ1-2|TRBV2|.|.
CASSASRSLYGYIF
TGTGCCAGCAGTGCATCTAGGTCCCTCTATGGCTACATCTTC
>TRBJ1-1|TRBV19|.|TRBD1
CASSGQGITEAFF
TGTGCCAGTAGCGGACAGGGGATCACTGAAGCTTTCTTT
>TRBJ2-6|TRBV10-3|once|.
CAISESMVSGANVLTF
TGTGCCATCAGTGAGTCGATGGTGAGCGGGGCCAACGTCCTGACTTTC
>TRBJ2-1|TRBV15|.|TRBD2
CATSSRRGVNSEQFF
TGTGCCACCAGCAGCCGGCGGGGGGTGAATTCTGAGCAGTTCTTC
>TRBJ1-5|TRBV6-5|.|.
CASSFPLNQPQHF
TGTGCCAGCAGTTTTCCCCTAAATCAGCCCCAGCATTTT
>TRBJ1-1|TRBV7-6|.|.
CASSLAGLMNTEAFF
TGTGCCAGCAGCTTAGCAGGGCTTATGAACACTGAAGCTTTCTTT
>TRBJ2-2|TRBV11-3|.|TRBD2
CASSPGTSANTGELFF
TGTGCCAGCAGCCCCGGGACTAGCGCTAACACCGGGGAGCTGTTTTTT
>TRBJ1-4|TRBV5-1|.|TRBD1
CASSLYGTGGATNEKLFF
TGCGCCAGCAGCTTGTACGGGACAGGGGGAGCAACTAATGAAAAACTGTTTTTT
>TRBJ1-6|TRBV6-5|.|.
CASSSTTSANSPLHF
TGTGCCAGCAGTTCTACGACCTCAGCGAACTCACCCCTCCACTTT
>TRBJ1-1|TRBV6-1|.|TRBD1
CASSEAGQGARQAFF
TGTGCCAGCAGTGAAGCGGGACAGGGGGCTCGGCAGGCTTTCTTT
>TRBJ1-5|TRBV19|.|.
CASSMEQPRQPQHF
TGTGCCAGTAGTATGGAGCAGCCGCGCCAGCCCCAGCATTTT
>TRBJ2-7|TRBV28|.|.
CASSFGTGTPQYF
.
>TRBJ2-3|TRBV5-4|.|.
CASSLSAGAAEDTQYF
TGTGCCAGCAGCTTGTCTGCGGGGGCCGCGGAGGATACGCAGTATTTT
>TRBJ1-2|TRBV7-9|.|.
CASSLGEGRAYGYTF
TGTGCCAGCAGCTTAGGGGAGGGCAGGGCCTATGGCTACACCTTC
>TRBJ2-7|TRBV15|.|.
CATSMGRAGLIYEQYF
TGTGCCACCAGCATGGGCCGGGCAGGGTTAATCTACGAGCAGTACTTC
>TRBJ1-6|TRBV7-9|.|.
CASSLRGSPDSPLHF
TGTGCCAGCAGCTTAAGGGGGAGCCCTGATTCACCCCTCCACTTT
>TRBJ1-1|TRBV10-3|few|TRBD1
CAISPTGGGESTEAFF
TGTGCCATCAGCCCGACAGGGGGAGGTGAAAGCACTGAAGCTTTCTTT
>TRBJ2-5|TRBV19|.|TRBD2
CASSKGGLAGETQYF
TGTGCCAGTAGTAAGGGGGGACTAGCGGGAGAGACCCAGTACTTC
>TRBJ2-3|TRBV10-1|.|.
CATRPIDSTDTQYF
TGCGCCACCCGGCCTATCGATAGCACAGATACGCAGTATTTT
>TRBJ1-5|TRBV19|.|.
CASSFQTYYSNQPQHF
TGTGCCAGTAGCTTCCAGACGTATTATAGCAATCAGCCCCAGCATTTT
>TRBJ1-2|TRBV21-1|once|.
CASSKASGAPRLPGLIF
TGTGCCAGCAGCAAAGCTTCGGGGGCCCCCCGGCTCCCGGGTCTCATCTTC
>TRBJ1-2|TRBV5-1|.|.
CASSLSQDSYTF
TGCGCCAGCAGCTTGTCGCAGGACAGCTACACCTTC
>TRBJ2-4|TRBV18|.|TRBD2
CASSPLCLGLLIIKNIQYF
TGTGCCAGCTCACCGCTTTGTTTGGGACTACTGATAATCAAAAACATTCAGTACTTC
>TRBJ1-3|TRBV6-5|.|.
CASTGRFSGNTIYF
TGTGCCAGCACCGGTCGATTCTCTGGAAACACCATATATTTT
>TRBJ1-6|TRBV27|.|.
CASAGANNSPLHF
TGTGCCAGCGCCGGAGCGAATAATTCACCCCTCCACTTT
>TRBJ1-1|TRBV30|.|.
CAWSLNMGTEAFF
TGTGCCTGGAGCCTAAACATGGGGACTGAAGCTTTCTTT
>TRBJ1-6|TRBV27|few|.
CASSPRGGPYYNSPLHF
TGTGCCAGCAGTCCCCGGGGGGGGCCGTACTATAATTCACCCCTCCACTTT
>TRBJ2-3|TRBV28|few|.
CASSLPRLTQYF
TGTGCCAGCAGTCTCCCAAGGTTAACGCAGTATTTT
>TRBJ1-1|TRBV3-1/TRBV3-2|.|TRBD1
CASSQAGETGVAFF
TGTGCCAGCAGCCAAGCCGGTGAGACAGGGGTGGCTTTCTTT
>TRBJ2-5|TRBV21-1|.|.
CASSKGGKLPSETQYF
TGTGCCAGCAGCAAAGGGGGGAAGTTGCCTTCAGAGACCCAGTACTTC
>TRBJ2-7|TRBV19|.|.
CASSNREEGAYEQYF
TGTGCCAGTAGTAACAGAGAGGAGGGGGCATACGAGCAGTACTTC
>TRBJ2-1|TRBV7-5|.|.
CARSLEGRGYNEQFF
TGTGCCAGAAGCTTAGAAGGCAGGGGGTACAATGAGCAGTTCTTC
>TRBJ2-3|TRBV7-2|.|.
CASSLSPDTDTQYF
TGTGCCAGCAGCTTAAGTCCGGACACAGATACGCAGTATTTT
>TRBJ1-5|TRBV29-1|.|.
CSVGGGGQGGSPQHF
TGCAGCGTTGGGGGAGGAGGGCAAGGGGGTAGTCCCCAGCATTTT
>TRBJ2-7|TRBV5-6|.|.
CASSSRRESYEQYF
TGTGCCAGCAGCTCACGCAGGGAATCCTACGAGCAGTACTTC
>TRBJ2-1|TRBV11-3|.|.
CASSLSGRGVGEQFF
TGTGCCAGCAGCTTATCAGGCAGGGGGGTTGGTGAGCAGTTCTTC
>TRBJ1-2|TRBV6-5|.|TRBD1
CASSYSRTGPNGYTF
TGTGCCAGCAGTTACTCGAGGACAGGGCCGAATGGCTACACCTTC
>TRBJ2-1|TRBV7-9|.|TRBD2
CASISTRTSWANEQFF
TGTGCCAGCATCTCTACCCGGACTAGCTGGGCCAATGAGCAGTTCTTC
>TRBJ1-5|TRBV19|.|.
CASSIGFQQPQHF
TGTGCCAGTAGTATTGGGTTCCAACAGCCCCAGCATTTT